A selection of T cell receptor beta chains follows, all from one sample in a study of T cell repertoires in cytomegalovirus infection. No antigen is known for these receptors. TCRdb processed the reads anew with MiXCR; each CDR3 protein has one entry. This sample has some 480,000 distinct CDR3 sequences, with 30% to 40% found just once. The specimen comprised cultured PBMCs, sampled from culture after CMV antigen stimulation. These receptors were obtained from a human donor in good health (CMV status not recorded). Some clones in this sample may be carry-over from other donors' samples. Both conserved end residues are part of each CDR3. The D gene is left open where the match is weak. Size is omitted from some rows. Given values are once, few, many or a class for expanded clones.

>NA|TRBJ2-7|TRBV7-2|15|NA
CASSEPGRTSYEQYF
TGTGCCAGCAGCGAACCGGGACGCACGTCCTACGAGCAGTACTTC
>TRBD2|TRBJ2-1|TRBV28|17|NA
CASSFLGPGGDYNEQFF
TGTGCCAGCAGTTTTTTGGGGCCGGGAGGGGACTACAATGAGCAGTTCTTC
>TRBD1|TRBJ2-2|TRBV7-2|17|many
CASSSLLRTGNTGELFF
TGTGCCAGCAGCTCCCTACTACGGACAGGGAATACCGGGGAGCTGTTTTTT
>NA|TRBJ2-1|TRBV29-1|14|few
CSVGVERGMNEQFF
TGCAGCGTTGGAGTTGAGAGGGGTATGAATGAGCAGTTCTTC
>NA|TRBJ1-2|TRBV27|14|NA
CASSFPAAVYGYTF
TGTGCCAGCAGTTTCCCGGCAGCTGTCTATGGCTACACCTTC
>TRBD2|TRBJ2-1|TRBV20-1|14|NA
CSAFLGGRAGEQFF
TGCAGTGCTTTCCTTGGCGGGAGAGCCGGTGAGCAGTTCTTC
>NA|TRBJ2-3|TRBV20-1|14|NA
CSARTGTGTDTQYF
TGCAGTGCTAGGACCGGGACTGGCACAGATACGCAGTATTTT
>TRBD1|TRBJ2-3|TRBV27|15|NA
CASSRQGRLQDTQYF
TGTGCCAGCAGCCGACAGGGCCGTTTGCAAGATACGCAGTATTTT
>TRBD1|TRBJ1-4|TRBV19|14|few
CATAQGQGGEKLFF
TGTGCCACCGCACAGGGACAGGGGGGTGAAAAACTGTTTTTT
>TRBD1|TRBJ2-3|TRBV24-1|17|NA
CATSDLTGGSHTDTQYF
TGTGCCACCAGTGACCTGACAGGGGGCTCACACACAGATACGCAGTATTTT
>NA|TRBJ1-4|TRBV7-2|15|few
CASSLDVSQNEKLFF
TGTGCCAGCAGCTTAGACGTCAGCCAGAATGAAAAACTGTTTTTT
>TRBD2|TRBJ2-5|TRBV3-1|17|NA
CASSQEEREGPGETQYF
TGTGCCAGCAGCCAAGAGGAGCGGGAGGGCCCCGGAGAGACCCAGTACTTC
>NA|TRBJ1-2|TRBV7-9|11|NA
CASSPHYGYTF
TGTGCCAGCAGCCCCCACTATGGCTACACCTTC
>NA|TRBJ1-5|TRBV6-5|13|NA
CASSRGQFQPQHF
TGTGCCAGCAGCCGCGGACAATTCCAGCCCCAGCATTTT
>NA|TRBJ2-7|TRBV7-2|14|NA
CASSSGLTLEEQYF
TGTGCCAGCAGCTCGGGACTCACGTTGGAGGAGCAGTACTTC
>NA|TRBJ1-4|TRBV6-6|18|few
CASSYPPRTGITNEKLFF
TGTGCCAGCAGTTACCCACCCCGAACAGGGATTACTAATGAAAAACTGTTTTTT
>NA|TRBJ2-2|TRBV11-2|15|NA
CASNPTSVSSGELFF
TGTGCCAGCAACCCCACTAGTGTCTCGTCCGGGGAGCTGTTTTTT
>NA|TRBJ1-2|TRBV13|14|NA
CASSLGGSVYGYTF
TGTGCCAGCAGCTTAGGAGGGTCCGTCTATGGCTACACCTTC
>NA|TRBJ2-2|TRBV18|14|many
CASSPREYTGELFF
TGTGCCAGCTCACCTCGTGAGTACACCGGGGAGCTGTTTTTT
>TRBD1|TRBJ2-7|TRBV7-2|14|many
CASSSGQGGYEQYF
TGTGCCAGCAGCTCCGGACAGGGTGGTTACGAGCAGTACTTC
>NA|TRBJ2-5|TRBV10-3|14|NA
CAISELGSQETQYF
TGTGCCATCAGTGAGTTGGGCAGCCAAGAGACCCAGTACTTC
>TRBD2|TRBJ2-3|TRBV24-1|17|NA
CATSDAGLAGRTDTQYF
TGTGCCACCAGTGATGCCGGACTAGCGGGTCGCACAGATACGCAGTATTTT
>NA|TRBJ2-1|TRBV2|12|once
CASSWAHNEQFF
TGTGCCAGCAGTTGGGCCCACAATGAGCAGTTCTTC
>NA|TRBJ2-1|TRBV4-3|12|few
CASSQSNNEQFF
TGCGCCAGCAGCCAGAGTAACAATGAGCAGTTCTTC
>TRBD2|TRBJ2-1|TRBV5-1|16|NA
CASSLGLAGAYGEQFF
TGCGCCAGCAGCCTGGGACTAGCGGGGGCTTATGGTGAGCAGTTCTTC
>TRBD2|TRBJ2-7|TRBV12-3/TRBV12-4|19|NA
CASSPQGRWTSGSTYEQYF
TGTGCCAGCAGTCCTCAGGGACGTTGGACTAGCGGGTCGACCTACGAGCAGTACTTC
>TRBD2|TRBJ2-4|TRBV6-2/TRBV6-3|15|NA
CASGTSGSLVNIQYF
TGTGCCAGCGGGACTAGCGGGAGTCTAGTGAACATTCAGTACTTC